This paragraph covers one T cell receptor beta chain sequence. What this receptor recognizes is not known. Qualities for individual bases were not recorded, and no much larger clone is one base off. The germline V gene specifies SGHRS as CDR1 and YFSETQ as CDR2. The trim is 5 bases for V and 6 bases for J, with a gap of 21 bases between the germline ends. From the cysteine through the phenylalanine, the CDR3 covers 15 amino acids. Left in the record is the CDR3 DNA by itself, 45 bases read in frame from the first base. For repertoire sequencing, genomic DNA was processed from frozen pancreas tissue. The DNeasy Blood and Tissue Kit was used to extract roughly 1.7-3.2 ug of genomic DNA from either umbilical cord blood or frozen pancreas. On the immunoSEQ human TCRbeta survey platform, TCRbeta CDR3 regions were amplified and barcoded with a two-step multiplex PCR. Libraries were sequenced on Illumina instruments, with IgH sequenced in parallel from the same samples. The authors processed their data as follows. Raw reads were filtered against IMGT V, D, J definitions and binned by a nearest-neighbor algorithm to remove PCR and sequencing errors. Clones were defined as identical nucleotide sequences, and differential abundance between tissues was assessed by per-clone Fisher exact tests with a pFDR threshold of p<0.01. Clones with frequencies too low for statistical inference were excluded by a minimum inclusion filter of 10 in either sample. Pairwise clonal comparisons used the immunoSEQ Analyzer, and gene family usage was assessed with IMGT tools. TCRdb limited this immuneACCESS table to in-frame rearrangements with V and J called. A share of clones is missing; checked studies link under half to unresolved V genes, and the rest is unexplained. Clonal size and the V and J genes are those of that table, whereas D and trimming came from the DNA. The sample table shows around 100,000 clones, and approximately 79% are seen once. The top ten clones comprise roughly 2% of the sample.

The sample comes from a study of fetal regulatory T cell absence and autoimmunity (TCRdb year 2017). Regarding the research as a whole: Exocrine pancreas autoimmunity was observed in the IPEX patients in the absence of clinical diabetes. Results and caveats for the whole study, not just this receptor: Cord blood and pancreas had broadly similar TRB gene family usage, resembling published neonatal and adult repertoires. The oligoclonal enrichment was interpreted as support for antigen-driven autoimmunity occurring in the pancreas before birth in IPEX syndrome. Compared with cord blood, the pancreas TCR compartment showed significant oligoclonal enrichment, and some top clones were enriched more than 85-fold.

This clonotype originated in a male donor with IPEX syndrome. The chain employs TRBV5-1 and TRBJ2-7; there is no confident call for the D gene. Sequencing was performed on pancreas tissue. The sequence in DNA is TGCGCCAGCAGTTCCCGGGCACTCCGTCCGGCCGAGCAGTACTTC. The encoded protein is CASSSRALRPAEQYF.